Included here is one T cell receptor (beta chain) sequence, with context. Its antigen is unidentified. The data originate from a study of cytomegalovirus exposure and HLA in healthy donors. The study, taken as a whole, reports: Earlier analysis looked at TCR beta V segments, and most were productive about 87% or about 30% of the time.

Per the germline V gene, CDR1 is MDHEN and CDR2 is SYDVKM. This CDR3 is built from 12 residues. Deletions cut 2 bases from V and 11 bases from J, with 12 bases between. In the PCR, 60 Vbeta and 13 Jbeta primers were used. Under the authors' procedure: As a later analysis found, there were 70 million to 90 million unique TCR beta chains, of which some 10 million were shared. The method was immunoSEQ multiplex PCR; TCRdb's version includes in-frame clones alone and lacks a portion of them. V and J calls and clone size are as listed in that table; D and trimming were resolved from the DNA. The sample yields about 38,000 clones, 86% seen once. Those who donated were healthy bone marrow donors.

The chain uses TRBV28 and TRBJ2-5, with a possible D match to TRBD2 (5 bases). This receptor was obtained from a woman aged 40 to 55 in good health and CMV-seropositive. The sample was PBMCs. The CDR3 sequence: CASSLSGPGQYF. CDR3 nucleotides: TGTGCCAGCAGTTTAAGTGGCCCGGGGCAGTACTTC. The full variable domain, in which reference TRBV28 and TRBJ2-5 provide the parts outside the CDR3, is DVKVTQSSRYLVKRTGEKVFLECVQDMDHENMFWYRQDPGLGLRLIYFSYDVKMKEKGDIPEGYSVSREKKERFSLILESASTNQTSMYLCASSLSGPGQYFGPGTRLLVL.